This T cell receptor (beta chain) derives from a study of CD4+ T cells in melanoma. Assay: immunoSEQ multiplex PCR; the TCRdb copy retains only in-frame clones and omits some. Of 90,000 to 130,000 clones in the sample, roughly 90% are singletons; the top ten hold roughly 3.3%. General observations from the study: A reported correlation linked neoantigen-specific CD4+ T cells to CD8+, macrophage and B cell function. Neoantigen-specific CD4+ T cells in melanoma reportedly had diverse differentiation states.

About this clone itself: Its antigen is not identified.

Sequencing was done on a sample of peripheral blood. This clonotype originated in a human donor with melanoma.

The CDR3 coding sequence is TGTGCCAGCAGCGTCTTAGGGGACACAGATACGCAGTATTTT. Protein: CASSVLGDTDTQYF. The genes are TRBV9 and TRBJ2-3; D may be TRBD1 (5 bases). Germline V gene sequence: CDR1 SGDLS, CDR2 YYNGEE. The CDR3 length is 14 residues. V was trimmed by 2 bases and J by 2 bases, leaving 9 bases between them. Full variable domain (outside the CDR3, taken from reference TRBV9 and TRBJ2-3): DSGVTQTPKHLITATGQRVTLRCSPRSGDLSVYWYQQSLDQGLQFLIQYYNGEERAKGNILERFSAQQFPDLHSELNLSSLELGDSALYFCASSVLGDTDTQYFGPGTRLTVL.